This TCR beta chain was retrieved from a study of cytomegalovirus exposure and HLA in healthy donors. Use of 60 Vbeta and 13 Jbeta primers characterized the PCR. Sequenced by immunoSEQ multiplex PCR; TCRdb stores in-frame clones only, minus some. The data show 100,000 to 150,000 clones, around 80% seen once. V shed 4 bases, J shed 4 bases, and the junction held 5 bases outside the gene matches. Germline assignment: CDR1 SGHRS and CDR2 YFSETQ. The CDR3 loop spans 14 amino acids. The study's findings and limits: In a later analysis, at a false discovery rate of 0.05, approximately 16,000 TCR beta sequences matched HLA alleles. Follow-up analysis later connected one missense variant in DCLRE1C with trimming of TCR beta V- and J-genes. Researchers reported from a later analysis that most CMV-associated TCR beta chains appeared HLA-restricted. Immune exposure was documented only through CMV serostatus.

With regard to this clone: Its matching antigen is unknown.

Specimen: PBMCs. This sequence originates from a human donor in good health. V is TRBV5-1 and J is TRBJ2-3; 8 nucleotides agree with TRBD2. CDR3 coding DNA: TGCGCCAGCAGCCCCGGGACTAGTGCAGATACGCAGTATTTT. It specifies CASSPGTSADTQYF. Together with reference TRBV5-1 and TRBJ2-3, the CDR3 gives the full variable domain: KAGVTQTPRYLIKTRGQQVTLSCSPISGHRSVSWYQQTPGQGLQFLFEYFSETQRNKGNFPGRFSGRQFSNSRSEMNVSTLELGDSALYLCASSPGTSADTQYFGPGTRLTVL.